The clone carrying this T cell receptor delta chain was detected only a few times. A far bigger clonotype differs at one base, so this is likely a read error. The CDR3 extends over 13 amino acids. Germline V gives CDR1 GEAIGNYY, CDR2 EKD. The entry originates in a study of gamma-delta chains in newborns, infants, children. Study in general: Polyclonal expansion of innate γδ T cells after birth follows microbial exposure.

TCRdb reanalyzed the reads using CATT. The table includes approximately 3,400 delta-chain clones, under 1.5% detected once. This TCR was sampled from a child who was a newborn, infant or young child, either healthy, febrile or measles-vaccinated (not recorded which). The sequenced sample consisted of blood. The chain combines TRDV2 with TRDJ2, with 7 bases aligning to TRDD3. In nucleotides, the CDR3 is TGTGCCTGTGACACCTGGGGGACAGCACGACTCTTCTTT. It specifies CACDTWGTARLFF.